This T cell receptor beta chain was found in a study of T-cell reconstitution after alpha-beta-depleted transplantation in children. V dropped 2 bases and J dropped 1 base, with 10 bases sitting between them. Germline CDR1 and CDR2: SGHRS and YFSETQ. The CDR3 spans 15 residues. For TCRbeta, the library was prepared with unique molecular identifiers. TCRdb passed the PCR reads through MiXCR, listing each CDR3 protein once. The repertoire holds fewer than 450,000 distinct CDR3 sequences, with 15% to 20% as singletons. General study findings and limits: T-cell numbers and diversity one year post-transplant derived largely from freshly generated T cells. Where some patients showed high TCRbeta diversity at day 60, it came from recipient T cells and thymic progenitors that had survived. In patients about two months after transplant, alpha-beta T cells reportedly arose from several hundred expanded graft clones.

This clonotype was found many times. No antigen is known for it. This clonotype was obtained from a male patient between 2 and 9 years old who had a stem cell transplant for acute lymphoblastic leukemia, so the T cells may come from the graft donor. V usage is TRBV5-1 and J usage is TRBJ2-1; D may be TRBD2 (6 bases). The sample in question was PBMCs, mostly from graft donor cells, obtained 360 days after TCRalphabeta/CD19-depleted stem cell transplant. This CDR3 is CASSLRAGSYNEQFF. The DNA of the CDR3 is TGCGCCAGCAGCTTACGGGCGGGATCCTACAATGAGCAGTTCTTC.